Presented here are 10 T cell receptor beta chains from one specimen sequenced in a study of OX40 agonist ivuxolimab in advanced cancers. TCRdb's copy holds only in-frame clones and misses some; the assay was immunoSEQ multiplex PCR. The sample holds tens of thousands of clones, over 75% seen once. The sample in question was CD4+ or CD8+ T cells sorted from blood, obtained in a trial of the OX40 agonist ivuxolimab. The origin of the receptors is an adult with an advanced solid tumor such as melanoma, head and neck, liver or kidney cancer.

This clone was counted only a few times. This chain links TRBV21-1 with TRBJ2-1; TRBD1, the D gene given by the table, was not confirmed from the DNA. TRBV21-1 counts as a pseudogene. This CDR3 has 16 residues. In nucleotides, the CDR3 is TGTGCCAGCAGCACCCGGGACAGTGGACTGTACAATGAGCAGTTCTTC. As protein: CASSTRDSGLYNEQFF.

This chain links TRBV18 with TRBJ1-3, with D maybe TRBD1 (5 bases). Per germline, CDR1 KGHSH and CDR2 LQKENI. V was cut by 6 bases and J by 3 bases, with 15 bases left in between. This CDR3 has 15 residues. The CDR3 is CASSLGRGFGNTIYF. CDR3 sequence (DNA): TGTGCCAGCTCTCTGGGGCGAGGGTTTGGAAACACCATATATTTT.

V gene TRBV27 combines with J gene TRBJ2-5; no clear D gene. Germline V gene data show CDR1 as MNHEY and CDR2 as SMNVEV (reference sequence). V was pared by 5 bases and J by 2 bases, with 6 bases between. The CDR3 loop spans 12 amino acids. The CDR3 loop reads CASSPDQETQYF. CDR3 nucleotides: TGTGCCAGCAGTCCGGATCAAGAGACCCAGTACTTC.

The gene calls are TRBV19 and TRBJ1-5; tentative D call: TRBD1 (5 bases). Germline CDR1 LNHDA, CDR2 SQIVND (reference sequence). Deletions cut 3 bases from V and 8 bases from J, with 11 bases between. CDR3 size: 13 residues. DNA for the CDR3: TGTGCCAGTAGTATGGTAGTGGGGGAGCCCCAGCATTTT. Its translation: CASSMVVGEPQHF.

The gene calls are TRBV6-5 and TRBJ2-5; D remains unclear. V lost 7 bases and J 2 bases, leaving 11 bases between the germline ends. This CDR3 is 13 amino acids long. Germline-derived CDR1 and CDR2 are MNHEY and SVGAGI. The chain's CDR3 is CASTLPGQETQYF. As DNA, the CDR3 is TGTGCCAGCACCTTGCCTGGACAAGAGACCCAGTACTTC.

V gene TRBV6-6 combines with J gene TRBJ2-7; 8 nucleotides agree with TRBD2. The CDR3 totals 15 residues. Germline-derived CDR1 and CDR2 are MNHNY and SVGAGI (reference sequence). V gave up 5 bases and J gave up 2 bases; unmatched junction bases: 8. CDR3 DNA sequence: TGTGCCAGCAGTAAACTAGCGGAGCCGCCCTACGAGCAGTACTTC. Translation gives CASSKLAEPPYEQYF.

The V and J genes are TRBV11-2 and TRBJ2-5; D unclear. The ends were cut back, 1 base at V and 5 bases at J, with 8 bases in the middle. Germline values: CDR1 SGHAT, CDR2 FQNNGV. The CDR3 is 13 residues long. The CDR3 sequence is CASSLGGTETQYF. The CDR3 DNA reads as TGTGCCAGCAGCTTAGGAGGTACGGAGACCCAGTACTTC.

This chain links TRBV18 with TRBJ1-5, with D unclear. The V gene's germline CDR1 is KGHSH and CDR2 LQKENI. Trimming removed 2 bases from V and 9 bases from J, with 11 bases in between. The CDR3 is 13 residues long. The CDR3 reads CASSPGVEPPQHF. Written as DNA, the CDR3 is TGTGCCAGCTCACCAGGGGTGGAGCCGCCCCAGCATTTT.

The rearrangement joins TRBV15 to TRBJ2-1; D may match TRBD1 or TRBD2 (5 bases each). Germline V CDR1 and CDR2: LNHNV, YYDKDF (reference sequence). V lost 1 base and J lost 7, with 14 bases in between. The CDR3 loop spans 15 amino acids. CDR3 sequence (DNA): TGTGCCACCAGCAGAGGCAACTCGGGGCGGAATGAGCAGTTCTTC. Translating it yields CATSRGNSGRNEQFF.

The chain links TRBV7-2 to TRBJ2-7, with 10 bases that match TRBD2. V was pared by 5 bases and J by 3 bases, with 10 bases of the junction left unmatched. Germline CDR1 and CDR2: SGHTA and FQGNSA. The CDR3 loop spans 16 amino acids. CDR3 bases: TGTGCCAGCAGCCAAGGAGCGGGACTAGCGATCTACGAGCAGTACTTC. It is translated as CASSQGAGLAIYEQYF.